What follows describes a single TCR beta chain. Its antigen is still unknown. Systemic immunosuppression or autoimmune disease history was grounds to exclude patients. This specimen belongs to a study of OX40 agonist ivuxolimab in advanced cancers. The wider study: The dose of intravenous ivuxolimab that patients received every 2 weeks ranged from 0.01 to 10 mg/kg. Study-level points and caveats: It was not determined which antigens were specifically recognized by the peripheral T cells that had undergone clonal expansion.

V was cut by 6 bases and J by 3 bases, with 17 bases left in between. The CDR3 totals 15 residues. Germline values: CDR1 MDHEN, CDR2 SYDVKM. The assay was immunoSEQ multiplex PCR, and TCRdb's table has in-frame clones only and misses some. This sample yields about 24,000 clones, of which approximately 88% are seen a single time; 9.5% to 10% belongs to the top ten. The input for sequencing was CD4+ or CD8+ T cells sorted from blood, taken in a trial of the OX40 agonist ivuxolimab. The origin of this receptor is an adult with an advanced solid tumor such as melanoma, head and neck, liver or kidney cancer. V is TRBV28 and J is TRBJ2-5, with a tentative D call TRBD2 (5 bases). The CDR3 is CASSRTGRPEETQYF. CDR3 coding DNA: TGTGCCAGCAGCAGGACTGGACGACCAGAAGAGACCCAGTACTTC.